This T cell receptor (beta chain) was obtained from a study of T cell responses to AZD1222 COVID-19 vaccine. Study information: Pooling was applied to second doses at about 4 or about 12 weeks. Findings and limits, study-wide: Among spike-specific TCRs, nearly half reportedly target unmutated variant regions. Baseline seropositivity characterized only 5 to 7 AZD1222 recipients. Clonal diversity was possibly underestimated, and the donors were mostly white British, with more females.

Comments on this clone: Its antigen remains unidentified.

The repertoire was sequenced with immunoSEQ multiplex PCR; TCRdb's copy has only in-frame clones and lacks some. Altogether 80,000 to 100,000 clones are present, roughly 85% being singletons, with the ten largest covering 5% to 6.5%. Germline trimming cut 0 bases from V and 4 bases from J; bases unmatched to any gene: 7. The CDR3 runs 16 residues. Germline V CDR1 and CDR2: LGHDT, YNNKEL (reference sequence). The sample consisted of peripheral blood, taken on day 0 of AZD1222 vaccination. The chain links TRBV3-1 (or the pseudogene TRBV3-2) to TRBJ2-7, with 9 bases aligning to TRBD1. This clonotype was obtained from an adult in good health. The CDR3 DNA follows: TGTGCCAGCAGCCAAGATTCAGGGACAGGGAGGTACGAGCAGTACTTC. This codes for CASSQDSGTGRYEQYF.